Listed below are T cell receptor beta chains from one sample, sequenced in a study of cytotoxic CD8 clonotypes in ibrutinib-treated CLL. Using immunoSEQ multiplex PCR, the repertoire was profiled, and TCRdb retains in-frame clones only, with some absent. The sample carries 35,000 to 55,000 clones, 69% recorded once. The sample consisted of PBMCs, taken after 12 months of ibrutinib treatment. Source of these receptors: a human donor with chronic lymphocytic leukemia. The CDR3 runs from the conserved cysteine through the conserved F or W. D genes are given only for firm matches. Clone sizes are given selectively: once, few, many, or a class where the clone is expanded.

V gene,J gene,clone size,D gene,CDR3 DNA,CDR3 protein
TRBV9,TRBJ2-7,few,.,TGTGCCAGCAGCGTTGGTCCGGACTTAAAGGTTTACGAGCAGTACTTC,CASSVGPDLKVYEQYF
TRBV6-1,TRBJ1-3,few,.,TGTGCCAGCAGTGACGGACTAGTAAACACCATATATTTT,CASSDGLVNTIYF
TRBV9,TRBJ1-6,.,.,TGTGCCAGCAGCGTAGCTCCAGGGTTGTCAGGATCACCCCTCCACTTT,CASSVAPGLSGSPLHF
TRBV5-1,TRBJ1-5,.,.,TGCGCCAGCAGCTCCGACAATTTGGGCAGCCATCAGCCCCAGCATTTT,CASSSDNLGSHQPQHF
TRBV6-5,TRBJ2-5,.,.,TGTGCCAGCCGGGGCCTATACCAAGAGACCCAGTACTTC,CASRGLYQETQYF
TRBV2,TRBJ2-7,.,.,TGTGCCAGCAGTAACAGGGCCCGGACCTACGAGCAGTACTTC,CASSNRARTYEQYF
TRBV18,TRBJ2-2,.,.,TGTGCCAGCTCACCTATGGCCCAGGTCAACACCGGGGAGCTGTTTTTT,CASSPMAQVNTGELFF
TRBV28,TRBJ2-1,.,TRBD1,TGTGCCAGCAGTGCCCCTGGGACAGGGAATCACAATGAGCAGTTCTTC,CASSAPGTGNHNEQFF
TRBV11-1,TRBJ2-3,.,.,TGTGCCAGCAGCCGAGACGACGGCCCAGATACGCAGTATTTT,CASSRDDGPDTQYF
TRBV5-6,TRBJ1-2,.,TRBD1,TGTGCCAGCAGCTTAGACAGGGGCCCCTATGGCTACACCTTC,CASSLDRGPYGYTF
TRBV2,TRBJ2-7,.,TRBD1,TGTGCCAGCACCACCGGGACAGGGTCCTACGAGCAGTACTTC,CASTTGTGSYEQYF
TRBV9,TRBJ2-3,.,.,TGTGCCAGCAGCGCGATCGGGGTGGGGCGCCCAGATACGCAGTATTTT,CASSAIGVGRPDTQYF
TRBV5-4,TRBJ2-2,few,.,TGTGCCAGCAGCTTGGATGGGCCAGTCACCGGGGAGCTGTTTTTT,CASSLDGPVTGELFF
TRBV9,TRBJ1-4,.,.,TGTGCCAGCAGCGTAGATGCGGGCACTAGGGGGGAAAAACTGTTTTTT,CASSVDAGTRGEKLFF
TRBV5-6,TRBJ2-5,.,TRBD1,TGTGCCAGCAGCCAACGGGACAGTCAAGAGACCCAGTACTTC,CASSQRDSQETQYF
TRBV14,TRBJ1-4,.,.,TGTGCCAGCAGCCAAGCTTGGGAGGAGTACGGTGAAAAACTGTTTTTT,CASSQAWEEYGEKLFF
TRBV5-4,TRBJ1-6,.,TRBD1,TGTGCCAGCAGCTTGGAGGGACAGATAAATTCACCCCTCCACTTT,CASSLEGQINSPLHF
TRBV28,TRBJ1-1,once,TRBD1,TGTGCCAGCACCTCGAAGGGGGCAAACACTGAAGCTTTCTTT,CASTSKGANTEAFF
TRBV19,TRBJ1-6,.,.,TGTGCCAGTAGTAAAAATCGACAGGCCAGCTCCTATAATTCACCCCTCCACTTT,CASSKNRQASSYNSPLHF
TRBV2,TRBJ2-2,.,.,TGTGCCAGCGGGAGCGATTCGAACACCGGGGAGCTGTTTTTT,CASGSDSNTGELFF
TRBV19,TRBJ2-5,.,.,TGTGCCAGTGGGACTCAAGAGACCCAGTACTTC,CASGTQETQYF
TRBV6-1,TRBJ2-7,once,TRBD2,TGTGCCAGCAGCAAACAGCGGGGGGGCCGCTACGAGCAGTACTTC,CASSKQRGGRYEQYF
TRBV4-1,TRBJ2-7,.,.,TGCGCCAGCAGCCAAGGGCAGGGAAGCTCCTACGAGCAGTACTTC,CASSQGQGSSYEQYF
TRBV5-1,TRBJ2-2,once,.,TGCGCCAGCAGCTTCGGCGCCGCGAACACCGGGGAGCTGTTTTTT,CASSFGAANTGELFF
TRBV10-3,TRBJ2-6,.,.,TGTGCCACCGTGGGCTCCGGAGGGGGCTCTGGGGCCAACGTCCTGACTTTC,CATVGSGGGSGANVLTF
TRBV6-4,TRBJ1-2,.,.,TGTGCCACCAGGACTGCTGACTATGGCTACACCTTC,CATRTADYGYTF
TRBV11-1,TRBJ2-1,.,TRBD2,TGTGCCAGCAGCTCCGGACTAGCTACCTACAATGAGCAGTTCTTC,CASSSGLATYNEQFF
TRBV5-6,TRBJ2-2,.,.,TGTGCCAGCAGCCCTGTAACAGCTGGCACCGGGGAGCTGTTTTTT,CASSPVTAGTGELFF
TRBV2,TRBJ1-5,few,TRBD1,TGTGCCAGCAGTGAAGCGCTTCTGGGACAGGACTATAGCAATCAGCCCCAGCATTTT,CASSEALLGQDYSNQPQHF
TRBV18,TRBJ2-5,.,.,TGTGCCAGCTCACCACCCCGAGGGGAGACCCAGTACTTC,CASSPPRGETQYF
TRBV10-1,TRBJ2-7,.,.,TGCGCCAGCAGTGACGGGCAGAGCTACGAGCAGTACTTC,CASSDGQSYEQYF
TRBV5-1,TRBJ2-2,.,TRBD2,TGCGCCAGCAGCTTGACTAGCGGGGACATCACCGGGGAGCTGTTTTTT,CASSLTSGDITGELFF
TRBV6-1,TRBJ1-3,.,.,TGTGCCAGCAGCCCGGGGGGGGCACACACCATATATTTT,CASSPGGAHTIYF
TRBV9,TRBJ2-3,.,TRBD2,TGTGCCAGCAGCAGCAGGACTAGCGGGGGCACAGATACGCAGTATTTT,CASSSRTSGGTDTQYF
TRBV5-4,TRBJ1-2,.,TRBD1,TGTGCCAGCAGCCCGGGACAGGGATACGCCTATGGCTACACCTTC,CASSPGQGYAYGYTF
TRBV5-1,TRBJ2-5,once,.,TGCGCCAGCAGTCATCAAATTAGCGGAAATCAAGAGACCCAGTACTTC,CASSHQISGNQETQYF
TRBV5-1,TRBJ2-1,.,.,TGCGCCAGCAGCTTGGTTTTGGAGAATGAGCAGTTCTTC,CASSLVLENEQFF
TRBV7-9,TRBJ2-7,.,.,TGTGCCAGCAGCCCAATCGATAGGGGGGAGTACGAGCAGTACTTC,CASSPIDRGEYEQYF
TRBV11-1,TRBJ2-7,.,.,TGTGCCAGCAGCTTATCGGGACCGATTTACGAGCAGTACTTC,CASSLSGPIYEQYF
TRBV6-1,TRBJ2-2,few,.,TGTGCCAGCAGACTTGTAGGCGGGGAGCTGTTTTTT,CASRLVGGELFF